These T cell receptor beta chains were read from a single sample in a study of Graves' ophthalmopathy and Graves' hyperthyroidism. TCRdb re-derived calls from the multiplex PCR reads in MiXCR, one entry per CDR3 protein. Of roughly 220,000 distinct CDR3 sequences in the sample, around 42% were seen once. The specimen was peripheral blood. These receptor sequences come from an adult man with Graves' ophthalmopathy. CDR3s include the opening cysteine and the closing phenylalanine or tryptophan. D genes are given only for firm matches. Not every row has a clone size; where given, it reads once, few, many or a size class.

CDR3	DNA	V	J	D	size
CASSQHPGGADTGELFF	TGCGCCAGCAGCCAACACCCGGGGGGGGCCGACACCGGGGAGCTGTTTTTT	TRBV5-1	TRBJ2-2	TRBD2	.
CASSSPDVQNTEAFF	TGCGCCAGCAGCTCGCCGGACGTACAGAACACTGAAGCTTTCTTT	TRBV5-1	TRBJ1-1	.	once
CTSSSGGSTGELFF	TGTACCAGCAGTTCGGGGGGGAGCACCGGGGAGCTGTTTTTT	TRBV12-3/TRBV12-4	TRBJ2-2	TRBD2	.
CAISEAGTGGFQPQHF	TGTGCCATCAGTGAGGCGGGGACAGGGGGCTTTCAGCCCCAGCATTTT	TRBV10-3	TRBJ1-5	TRBD1	few
CASSGTGPAEQYF	TGTGCCAGCAGTGGGACAGGGCCCGCCGAGCAGTACTTC	TRBV12-3/TRBV12-4	TRBJ2-7	TRBD1	few
CASKGGRTGELFF	TGTGCCAGCAAGGGGGGCCGGACCGGGGAGCTGTTTTTT	TRBV12-3/TRBV12-4	TRBJ2-2	.	.
CASSLQGAGSPLHF	TGTGCCAGCAGCTTACAGGGGGCAGGATCACCCCTCCACTTT	TRBV7-2	TRBJ1-6	TRBD1	few
CASTLGAGDETQYF	TGTGCCAGCACCTTAGGGGCAGGGGACGAGACCCAGTACTTC	TRBV12-3/TRBV12-4	TRBJ2-5	.	few
CASSFRQGSNQPQHF	TGCGCCAGCAGCTTCAGACAGGGTAGCAATCAGCCCCAGCATTTT	TRBV4-1	TRBJ1-5	TRBD1	.
CASSYSGVNTGELFF	TGTGCCAGCAGTTACTCGGGGGTAAACACCGGGGAGCTGTTTTTT	TRBV6-6	TRBJ2-2	.	.
CASSERPGTGKGNTEAFF	TGTGCCAGCAGTGAAAGGCCGGGGACAGGGAAAGGGAACACTGAAGCTTTCTTT	TRBV25-1	TRBJ1-1	TRBD1	many
CASGSGSFTGELFF	TGCGCCTCGGGTAGCGGGAGTTTCACCGGGGAGCTGTTTTTT	TRBV10-2	TRBJ2-2	TRBD2	few
CASRLDSDAANYGYTF	TGCGCCAGCAGGCTTGACTCGGACGCCGCGAACTATGGCTACACCTTC	TRBV5-1	TRBJ1-2	.	.
CSALFGQPREGYTF	TGCAGCGCACTCTTCGGGCAACCAAGGGAGGGCTACACCTTC	TRBV29-1	TRBJ1-2	.	few
CSVDAGGNTIYF	TGCAGCGTTGACGCGGGCGGAAACACCATATATTTT	TRBV29-1	TRBJ1-3	.	.
CASRHRDRGDGYTF	TGTGCCAGCAGGCACCGGGACAGGGGGGATGGCTACACCTTC	TRBV6-5	TRBJ1-2	TRBD1	.
CASSSEGRTEAFF	TGCGCCAGCAGCTCGGAGGGAAGAACTGAAGCTTTCTTT	TRBV5-1	TRBJ1-1	.	.
CASSPREIYGYTF	TGTGCCAGCAGCCCGCGCGAGATCTATGGCTACACCTTC	TRBV7-9	TRBJ1-2	.	.
CASSPRHLEAFF	TGTGCCAGCAGCCCCCGACACCTTGAAGCCTTCTTT	TRBV7-9	TRBJ1-1	.	.
CASSFTGGPNTGELFF	TGTGCCAGCAGCTTTACAGGGGGCCCTAACACCGGGGAGCTGTTTTTT	TRBV7-2	TRBJ2-2	TRBD1	.
CASSLGFGKTGELFF	TGTGCCAGCAGCTTAGGGTTCGGAAAGACCGGGGAGCTGTTTTTT	TRBV7-9	TRBJ2-2	.	few
CASSYSGTEYGYTF	TGTGCCAGCAGTTACTCCGGGACAGAGTATGGCTACACCTTC	TRBV6-5	TRBJ1-2	TRBD1	.
CASSSTMGGYEQYF	TGTGCCAGCAGCTCCACAATGGGCGGTTACGAGCAGTACTTC	TRBV7-2	TRBJ2-7	.	few
CSATTGTTSRAQYF	TGCAGTGCTACCACCGGGACTACCTCGAGGGCCCAGTACTTC	TRBV20-1	TRBJ2-5	TRBD2	.
CSARGSGANVLTF	TGCAGTGCTAGGGGTTCTGGGGCCAACGTCCTGACTTTC	TRBV20-1	TRBJ2-6	.	.
CASSSPGGNTIYF	TGTGCCAGCAGTTCCCCGGGAGGAAACACCATATATTTT	TRBV7-3	TRBJ1-3	.	.
CASSLAGPRETQYF	TGTGCCAGCAGCTTAGCAGGGCCCCGGGAGACCCAGTACTTC	TRBV7-9	TRBJ2-5	.	.
CATSDLPGRTNTGELFF	TGTGCCACCAGTGACCTACCGGGACGGACTAACACCGGGGAGCTGTTTTTT	TRBV24-1	TRBJ2-2	.	once
CASSADREDTEAFF	TGTGCCAGCAGCGCGGACAGGGAAGACACTGAAGCTTTCTTT	TRBV5-4	TRBJ1-1	TRBD1	.
CSVGTGGAQNTEAFF	TGCAGCGTAGGGACAGGGGGCGCCCAGAACACTGAAGCTTTCTTT	TRBV29-1	TRBJ1-1	TRBD1	.
CASTSSGGVTYEQYF	TGCGCCAGCACCTCTAGCGGGGGTGTAACCTACGAGCAGTACTTC	TRBV10-2	TRBJ2-7	TRBD2	few
CASRSAVGDTLSGANVLTF	TGTGCCAGCAGATCCGCTGTTGGGGACACACTCTCTGGGGCCAACGTCCTGACTTTC	TRBV2	TRBJ2-6	.	.
CASSEGLAVSYEQYF	TGTGCCAGCAGCGAGGGACTAGCGGTCTCCTACGAGCAGTACTTC	TRBV11-3	TRBJ2-7	TRBD2	.
CASSLAPGLNTEAFF	TGTGCCAGCAGCCTAGCCCCCGGACTGAACACTGAAGCTTTCTTT	TRBV7-2	TRBJ1-1	.	.
CASSEVPRNTGELFF	TGTGCCAGCAGTGAGGTCCCAAGAAACACCGGGGAGCTGTTTTTT	TRBV2	TRBJ2-2	.	few
CASSPLVSYEQYF	TGTGCCAGCAGCCCCCTGGTTTCCTACGAGCAGTACTTC	TRBV7-8	TRBJ2-7	.	.
CASSSLSGSYEQYF	TGTGCCAGCAGCTCCCTTAGCGGTTCCTACGAGCAGTACTTC	TRBV7-2	TRBJ2-7	.	.
CASSIGQINQPQHF	TGTGCCAGCAGTATAGGACAGATCAATCAGCCCCAGCATTTT	TRBV10-3	TRBJ1-5	.	.
CAGTPRDRASSGANVLTF	TGTGCCGGCACCCCTAGGGACAGGGCTTCCTCTGGGGCCAACGTCCTGACTTTC	TRBV9	TRBJ2-6	TRBD1	once
CASSLEGRTASPLHF	TGTGCCAGCAGCTTGGAGGGCAGGACAGCTTCACCCCTCCACTTT	TRBV5-6	TRBJ1-6	.	.
CASSQVEFSYEQYF	TGTGCCAGCAGCCAAGTTGAGTTCTCCTACGAGCAGTACTTC	TRBV3-1	TRBJ2-7	.	.